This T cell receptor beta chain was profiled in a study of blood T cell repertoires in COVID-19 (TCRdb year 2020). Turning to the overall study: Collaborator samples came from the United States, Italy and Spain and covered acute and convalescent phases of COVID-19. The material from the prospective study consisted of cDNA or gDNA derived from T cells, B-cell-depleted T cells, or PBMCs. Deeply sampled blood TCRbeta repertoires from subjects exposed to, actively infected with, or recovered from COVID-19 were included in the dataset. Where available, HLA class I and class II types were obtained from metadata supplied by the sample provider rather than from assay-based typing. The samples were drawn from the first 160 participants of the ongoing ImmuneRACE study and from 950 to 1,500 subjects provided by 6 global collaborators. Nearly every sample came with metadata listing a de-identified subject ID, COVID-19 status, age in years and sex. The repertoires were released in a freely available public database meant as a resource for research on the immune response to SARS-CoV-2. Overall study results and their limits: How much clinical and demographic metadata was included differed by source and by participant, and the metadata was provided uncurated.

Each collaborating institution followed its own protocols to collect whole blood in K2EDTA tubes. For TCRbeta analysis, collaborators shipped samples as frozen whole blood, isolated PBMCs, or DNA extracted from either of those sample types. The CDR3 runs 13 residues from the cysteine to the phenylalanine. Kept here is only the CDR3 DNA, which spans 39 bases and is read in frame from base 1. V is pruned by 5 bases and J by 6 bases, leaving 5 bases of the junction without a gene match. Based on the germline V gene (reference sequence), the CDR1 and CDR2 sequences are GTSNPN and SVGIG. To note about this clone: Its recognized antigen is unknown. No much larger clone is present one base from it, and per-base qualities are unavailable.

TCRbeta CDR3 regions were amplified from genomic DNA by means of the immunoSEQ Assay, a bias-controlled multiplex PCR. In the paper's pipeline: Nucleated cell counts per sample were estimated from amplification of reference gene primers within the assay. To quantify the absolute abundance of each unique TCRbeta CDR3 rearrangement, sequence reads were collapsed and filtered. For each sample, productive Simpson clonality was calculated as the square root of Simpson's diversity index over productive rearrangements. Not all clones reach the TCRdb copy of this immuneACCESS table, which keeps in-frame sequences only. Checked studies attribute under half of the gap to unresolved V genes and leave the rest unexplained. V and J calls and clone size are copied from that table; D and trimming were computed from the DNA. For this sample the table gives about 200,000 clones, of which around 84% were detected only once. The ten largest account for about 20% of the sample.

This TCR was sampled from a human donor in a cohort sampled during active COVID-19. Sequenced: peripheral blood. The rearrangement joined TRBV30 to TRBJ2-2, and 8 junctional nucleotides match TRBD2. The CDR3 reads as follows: CAWGRGGPGELFF. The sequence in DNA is TGTGCCTGGGGCCGGGGGGGCCCCGGGGAGCTGTTTTTT.